The rows below give T cell receptor beta chains drawn from one sample of a study of T-cell memory formation after mild COVID-19. TCRdb re-called the 5' RACE reads with MiXCR, one entry per CDR3 protein. This sample has tens of thousands of distinct CDR3 sequences, with over 5% found just once. The sequencing input was PBMCs or a T cell subset sorted from them (not recorded which). The receptor source for this set is an adult who had mild COVID-19 (a few samples of this study predate the infection). Cell type and time point are not known. CDR3s include the opening cysteine and the closing phenylalanine or tryptophan. Fields, in order: clone size, J gene, D gene, CDR3 length, V gene, CDR3 DNA, CDR3 protein. The D gene is left open where the match is weak. Only part of the rows carry a size: once, few, many, or a class if the clone is expanded.

. TRBJ2-5 TRBD2 14 TRBV6-2/TRBV6-3 TGTGCCAGCAGTCCCCTTCCGGGGGGGGGGACCCAGTACTTC CASSPLPGGGTQYF
few TRBJ2-7 TRBD1 15 TRBV6-1 TGTGCCAGCAGTGAAGCGGGGACAGGATCTCTCGAGCAGTACTTC CASSEAGTGSLEQYF
. TRBJ2-6 . 16 TRBV20-1 TGCAGTGCTAGGGGCAGGGGAGGCTCTGGGGCCAACGTCCTGACTTTC CSARGRGGSGANVLTF
. TRBJ2-6 . 17 TRBV6-5 TGTGCCAGCAGTCCGAGATTCACAGGGACTGGGGCCAACGTCCTGACTTTC CASSPRFTGTGANVLTF
. TRBJ2-7 . 11 TRBV5-1 TGCGCCAGCAGCCAGAACTACGAGCAGTACTTC CASSQNYEQYF
many TRBJ2-1 . 15 TRBV4-1 TGCGCCAGCAGCCTAAGGACTACTTCCTACAATGAGCAGTTCTTC CASSLRTTSYNEQFF
few TRBJ2-3 . 13 TRBV2 TGTGCCAGCAGTGTAGTACCCCGAGATACGCAGTATTTT CASSVVPRDTQYF
many TRBJ2-7 TRBD1 14 TRBV15 TGTGCCACCAGCCGAAACAGGGGGCCCTACGAGCAGTACTTC CATSRNRGPYEQYF
many TRBJ2-7 TRBD1 15 TRBV5-1 TGCGCCAGCAGCTTGGGGACAGGGGGAATCTACGAGCAGTACTTC CASSLGTGGIYEQYF
. TRBJ1-4 TRBD1 15 TRBV5-1 TGCGCCAGCAGCCCAGGGGGGTCAACTAATGAAAAACTGTTTTTT CASSPGGSTNEKLFF
few TRBJ2-6 . 17 TRBV19 TGTGCCAGTACCCCCCGGGACAAAAAAGGGGGGGCCAACGTCCTGACTTTC CASTPRDKKGGANVLTF
few TRBJ2-3 . 16 TRBV6-6 TGTGCCAGCACGCCCAGGGCGGAGATCCTCACAGATACGCAGTATTTT CASTPRAEILTDTQYF
many TRBJ1-5 . 14 TRBV7-2 TGTGCCAGCAGCTTAGAGCAGGGTTTTCAGCACCAGCATTTT CASSLEQGFQHQHF
many TRBJ2-6 . 16 TRBV5-1 TGCGCCAGCAGCAATGTAGACTCCTCTGGGGCCAACGTCCTGACTTTC CASSNVDSSGANVLTF
. TRBJ2-1 . 12 TRBV6-4 TGTGCCAGCAGGCCCATGGGGGGTGAGCAGTTCTTC CASRPMGGEQFF
. TRBJ2-1 . 12 TRBV6-5 TGTGCCAGCAGTTACAGCTTCGGTGAGCAGTTCTTC CASSYSFGEQFF
many TRBJ1-1 . 15 TRBV7-9 TGTGCCAGCAGCTTAAGTTCTGGCCCTCCCACTGAAGCTTTCTTT CASSLSSGPPTEAFF
. TRBJ1-4 . 15 TRBV5-1 TGCGCCAGCAGCCGTACAGTTGCAACTAATGAAAAACTGTTTTTT CASSRTVATNEKLFF
. TRBJ1-1 . 16 TRBV12-3/TRBV12-4 TGTGCCAGCAGTTTCCTTAAGAAGGGTCTGAACACTGAAGCTTTCTTT CASSFLKKGLNTEAFF
. TRBJ1-1 . 16 TRBV12-3/TRBV12-4 TGTGCCAGCAGGCAACTATCGGGTTCCTCAAACACTGAAGCTTTCTTT CASRQLSGSSNTEAFF
few TRBJ2-2 . 14 TRBV25-1 TGTGCCAGCAGTCCACCCAGGAGAACCGGGGAGCTGTTTTTT CASSPPRRTGELFF
many TRBJ2-5 . 14 TRBV5-1 TGCGCCAGCAGCTTGGATGGTTCGGAGGAGGCCCAGTACTTC CASSLDGSEEAQYF
few TRBJ2-3 TRBD1 14 TRBV29-1 TGCAGCGTTGCCGACAGGGGGATAGCAGATACGCAGTATTTT CSVADRGIADTQYF
few TRBJ1-1 . 13 TRBV2 TGTGCCAGCAGTGAAAATGGCAACACTGAAGCTTTCTTT CASSENGNTEAFF
few TRBJ2-3 TRBD1 17 TRBV12-3/TRBV12-4 TGTGCCAGCAGCTACGGACAGGGGGCCCATGTTACAGATACGCAGTATTTT CASSYGQGAHVTDTQYF
few TRBJ2-5 . 15 TRBV2 TGTGCCAGCAGTGAAAAGTTGGGTGGGAAAGAGACCCAGTACTTC CASSEKLGGKETQYF
many TRBJ2-3 . 16 TRBV5-1 TGCGCCAGCAGCTTGGCCTCCGGGGCCGCCACAGATACGCAGTATTTT CASSLASGAATDTQYF
many TRBJ1-1 TRBD1 16 TRBV5-1 TGCGCCAGCAGCTCTCTACCTGGACAGGGGAACACTGAAGCTTTCTTT CASSSLPGQGNTEAFF
few TRBJ1-1 . 12 TRBV20-1 TGCAGTGCGCTCACACTGAACACTGAAGCTTTCTTT CSALTLNTEAFF
many TRBJ1-5 TRBD1 15 TRBV5-1 TGCGCCAGCAGCCGGACAGGTCATAGCAATCAGCCCCAGCATTTT CASSRTGHSNQPQHF
many TRBJ2-5 . 15 TRBV5-1 TGCGCCAGCCACAATCCAGAGAGGGCCCAAGAGACCCAGTACTTC CASHNPERAQETQYF
few TRBJ2-7 . 13 TRBV5-5 TGTGCCAGCAGCCTGATGGTGAAGATAGAGCAGTACTTC CASSLMVKIEQYF
few TRBJ2-1 TRBD2 16 TRBV5-1 TGCGCCAGCAGCTTGGTACCGGGAGGGAATATGGTTGAGCAGTTCTTC CASSLVPGGNMVEQFF
. TRBJ1-1 . 14 TRBV20-1 TGCAGTGCTAGAGAGGCGGCAGCGTACACTGAAGCTTTCTTT CSAREAAAYTEAFF
many TRBJ2-1 . 16 TRBV5-1 TGCGCCAGCAGCTTTGACCATTCGGGTCCACGGCACGAGCAGTTCTTC CASSFDHSGPRHEQFF
few TRBJ1-1 . 13 TRBV19 TGTGCCAGTTCGGGACCGTTGAACACTGAAGCTTTCTTT CASSGPLNTEAFF
few TRBJ2-7 TRBD1 16 TRBV12-3/TRBV12-4 TGTGCCAGCAGTTTTACGGGACAGGGGCCCTCCTACGAGCAGTACTTC CASSFTGQGPSYEQYF
many TRBJ2-3 . 21 TRBV21-1 TGTGCCAGCAGCAAATCGGGGGGCGGAAAGAGGAGAGAAGACAGGGGAGATACGCAGTATTTT CASSKSGGGKRREDRGDTQYF
. TRBJ2-5 . 11 TRBV6-1 TGTGCCAGCACGAGGGCGGAGACCCAGTACTTC CASTRAETQYF
many TRBJ1-1 . 12 TRBV7-9 TGTGCCAGCAGCTTCCCAGAGGGTGAAGCTTTCTTT CASSFPEGEAFF
. TRBJ2-1 TRBD2 15 TRBV11-2 TGTGCCAGCATCCTGACGTTAGCGGGATACAATGAGCAGTTCTTC CASILTLAGYNEQFF
. TRBJ2-5 . 14 TRBV6-2/TRBV6-3 TGTGCCAGCAGTAAGCCGGGACGGCTCGAGACCCAGTACTTC CASSKPGRLETQYF